This TCR beta chain was documented in a study of molecular identifiers for immune sequencing clone quantification. Findings and caveats of the study: Because of identical TCR molecules sharing a barcode, sizes of highly expanded clones could be underestimated.

This clonotype was found a few times. The antigen remains undetermined. The length of the CDR3 is 18 residues. V gave up 1 base and J gave up 0 bases; unmatched junction bases: 7. Looked up from germline, CDR1 is SEHNR and CDR2 is FQNEAQ (reference sequence). The bulk TCR libraries were made with methods described before and with listed TCR primers. TCRdb redid the calling of the PCR reads with MiXCR, one entry per CDR3 protein. Here the sample spans 600,000 to 650,000 distinct CDR3 sequences, around 20% being singletons. This receptor was obtained from a human donor in good health. Some libraries in this study had Jurkat cell RNA spiked in. The specimen sequenced was naive CD8+ T cells from blood, with Jurkat cell RNA spiked in. Subset of the sample: FACS-sorted CD8+CD4-CCR7+CD45RA+ naive T cells. V is TRBV7-9 and J is TRBJ2-2; 8 nucleotides match TRBD2. The CDR3 region has the DNA TGTGCCAGCAGCTTAGAGAGGGCTAGCGGGTCGAACACCGGGGAGCTGTTTTTT. Protein product: CASSLERASGSNTGELFF.